The rows below give T cell receptor beta chains drawn from one sample of a study of T cell responses to AZD1222 COVID-19 vaccine. Repertoires were generated with immunoSEQ multiplex PCR, while TCRdb's copy carries only in-frame clones and drops some. Altogether some 130,000 clones are present, more than 75% being singletons, with the ten largest covering over 3.5%. This specimen was peripheral blood, taken on day 0 of AZD1222 vaccination. These receptors were collected from an adult in good health. CDR3s include the opening cysteine and the closing phenylalanine or tryptophan. The order of the fields is CDR3 protein, clone size, V gene, J gene. Only part of the rows carry a size: once, few, many, or a class if the clone is expanded.

CDR3aa: CASSEAGAGADTQYF
abundance: .
v_gene: TRBV6-1
j_gene: TRBJ2-3

CDR3aa: CASSLVGNEQFF
abundance: .
v_gene: TRBV11-3
j_gene: TRBJ2-1

CDR3aa: CAISESGRVRDGEKLFF
abundance: .
v_gene: TRBV10-3
j_gene: TRBJ1-4

CDR3aa: CSVGAGPAGNTIYF
abundance: .
v_gene: TRBV29-1
j_gene: TRBJ1-3

CDR3aa: CASSLELHSNQPQHF
abundance: .
v_gene: TRBV7-2
j_gene: TRBJ1-5

CDR3aa: CASKTMDSLNTEAFF
abundance: .
v_gene: TRBV5-1
j_gene: TRBJ1-1

CDR3aa: CASSVGTASSYEQYF
abundance: .
v_gene: TRBV9
j_gene: TRBJ2-7

CDR3aa: CASSDQLDRGTTGNTIYF
abundance: .
v_gene: TRBV6-1
j_gene: TRBJ1-3

CDR3aa: CASSLNRNANTEAFF
abundance: .
v_gene: TRBV5-6
j_gene: TRBJ1-1

CDR3aa: CASSVMTGEMETQYF
abundance: .
v_gene: TRBV9
j_gene: TRBJ2-5

CDR3aa: CASSAGTKRDQPQHF
abundance: .
v_gene: TRBV9
j_gene: TRBJ1-5

CDR3aa: CASSPRGGNTIYF
abundance: .
v_gene: TRBV5-1
j_gene: TRBJ1-3

CDR3aa: CASRRLVDRPNTGELFF
abundance: .
v_gene: TRBV2
j_gene: TRBJ2-2

CDR3aa: CASSRGGLTGNTIYF
abundance: .
v_gene: TRBV25-1
j_gene: TRBJ1-3

CDR3aa: CASGVDHSSYEQYF
abundance: few
v_gene: TRBV2
j_gene: TRBJ2-7

CDR3aa: CASSSLPGVLGGYTF
abundance: once
v_gene: TRBV18
j_gene: TRBJ1-2

CDR3aa: CASSTDRNYGYTF
abundance: .
v_gene: TRBV6-5
j_gene: TRBJ1-2

CDR3aa: CASSNTPTGGGQPQHF
abundance: once
v_gene: TRBV5-1
j_gene: TRBJ1-5

CDR3aa: CASSKGQRGTGELFF
abundance: .
v_gene: TRBV19
j_gene: TRBJ2-2

CDR3aa: CASSLWETGANEQFF
abundance: .
v_gene: TRBV28
j_gene: TRBJ2-1

CDR3aa: CASSHVEQGAYNSPLHF
abundance: .
v_gene: TRBV5-1
j_gene: TRBJ1-6

CDR3aa: CASRKGDGNIGNEKLFF
abundance: .
v_gene: TRBV2
j_gene: TRBJ1-4

CDR3aa: CASSLDGGSTEAFF
abundance: .
v_gene: TRBV7-8
j_gene: TRBJ1-1

CDR3aa: CSVGGGTGNYNEQFF
abundance: .
v_gene: TRBV29-1
j_gene: TRBJ2-1

CDR3aa: CSVDTGVGGYTF
abundance: .
v_gene: TRBV29-1
j_gene: TRBJ1-2

CDR3aa: CASSEGQLGNQPQHF
abundance: .
v_gene: TRBV6-5
j_gene: TRBJ1-5

CDR3aa: CATSRGERGGWRNEQFF
abundance: few
v_gene: TRBV15
j_gene: TRBJ2-1

CDR3aa: CASSLDRLGSNQPQHF
abundance: .
v_gene: TRBV6-6
j_gene: TRBJ1-5

CDR3aa: CASAVLPGQGYEQYF
abundance: medium-sized
v_gene: TRBV7-9
j_gene: TRBJ2-7

CDR3aa: CASSSTVNTEAFF
abundance: few
v_gene: TRBV27
j_gene: TRBJ1-1

CDR3aa: CASSLGREYGYTF
abundance: .
v_gene: TRBV27
j_gene: TRBJ1-2

CDR3aa: CSVDKLSSYNEQFF
abundance: many
v_gene: TRBV29-1
j_gene: TRBJ2-1

CDR3aa: CASSRDRQFYNEQFF
abundance: .
v_gene: TRBV11-1
j_gene: TRBJ2-1

CDR3aa: CASSHKNTGELFF
abundance: .
v_gene: TRBV14
j_gene: TRBJ2-2

CDR3aa: CASSLSPVYEQYF
abundance: once
v_gene: TRBV28
j_gene: TRBJ2-7

CDR3aa: CASSPTDRGQETQYF
abundance: .
v_gene: TRBV3-1/TRBV3-2
j_gene: TRBJ2-5

CDR3aa: CASSDGPLRSSGNTIYF
abundance: .
v_gene: TRBV6-1
j_gene: TRBJ1-3

CDR3aa: CASSRWDSLGDQPQHF
abundance: .
v_gene: TRBV7-9
j_gene: TRBJ1-5

CDR3aa: CASSDPSGGYTGELFF
abundance: .
v_gene: TRBV6-4
j_gene: TRBJ2-2

CDR3aa: CATSAGKTQYF
abundance: .
v_gene: TRBV24-1
j_gene: TRBJ2-5

CDR3aa: CASSLQRGGINEQYF
abundance: .
v_gene: TRBV28
j_gene: TRBJ2-7

CDR3aa: CASSLGQTNTEAFF
abundance: few
v_gene: TRBV5-1
j_gene: TRBJ1-1

CDR3aa: CASSPTGGDGYTF
abundance: few
v_gene: TRBV4-2
j_gene: TRBJ1-2

CDR3aa: CASSLGGPNTEAFF
abundance: .
v_gene: TRBV7-3
j_gene: TRBJ1-1

CDR3aa: CSVENLQDPYGYTF
abundance: .
v_gene: TRBV29-1
j_gene: TRBJ1-2

CDR3aa: CASSQHRDRATEAFF
abundance: .
v_gene: TRBV4-2
j_gene: TRBJ1-1

CDR3aa: CATSRESSGANVLTF
abundance: .
v_gene: TRBV15
j_gene: TRBJ2-6

CDR3aa: CASSPTGELFF
abundance: .
v_gene: TRBV18
j_gene: TRBJ2-2

CDR3aa: CASSLEQGSPLHF
abundance: .
v_gene: TRBV7-9
j_gene: TRBJ1-6

CDR3aa: CASSIASDRGLHQPQHF
abundance: .
v_gene: TRBV21-1
j_gene: TRBJ1-5

CDR3aa: CASSLAAQGALRTF
abundance: .
v_gene: TRBV5-6
j_gene: TRBJ1-2

CDR3aa: CASSLYLDRTGNNSPLHF
abundance: .
v_gene: TRBV7-3
j_gene: TRBJ1-6

CDR3aa: CASSEGGKDGYTF
abundance: .
v_gene: TRBV25-1
j_gene: TRBJ1-2

CDR3aa: CASSSWGGHTAQYF
abundance: .
v_gene: TRBV23-1
j_gene: TRBJ2-7

CDR3aa: CASSFGLTGELFF
abundance: .
v_gene: TRBV5-6
j_gene: TRBJ2-2

CDR3aa: CASSQPRLAGGLSSYNEQFF
abundance: .
v_gene: TRBV5-1
j_gene: TRBJ2-1

CDR3aa: CASSADNRAYNSPLHF
abundance: .
v_gene: TRBV5-4
j_gene: TRBJ1-6

CDR3aa: CASSATWNVNTEAFF
abundance: .
v_gene: TRBV19
j_gene: TRBJ1-1

CDR3aa: CASSLQSGANQPQHF
abundance: .
v_gene: TRBV5-1
j_gene: TRBJ1-5

CDR3aa: CASSYDSPYGYTF
abundance: .
v_gene: TRBV5-4
j_gene: TRBJ1-2